The 2 T cell receptor beta chains below all came from one sample that was sequenced in a study of T-cell memory formation after mild COVID-19. Each CDR3 protein is one row after TCRdb ran MiXCR on the 5' RACE reads. The data contain more than 450,000 distinct CDR3 sequences, under 20% of them singletons. Material: PBMCs or a T cell subset sorted from them (not recorded which). The receptors shown here come from an adult woman who had mild COVID-19 (a few samples of this study predate the infection). Cell type and time point are not known.

The chain recombines TRBV11-2 with TRBJ2-5, with 14 bases fitting TRBD2. CDR3 size: 19 residues. Germline values: CDR1 SGHAT, CDR2 FQNNGV. Trimming took 5 bases from V and 1 from J; bases not matched to a gene: 12. The CDR3 spells CASSPPAGTSGRTQETQYF. CDR3 DNA sequence: TGTGCCAGCAGCCCGCCAGCGGGGACTAGCGGGAGAACCCAAGAGACCCAGTACTTC.

The gene calls are TRBV10-3 and TRBJ2-6; 8 nucleotides agree with TRBD2. Germline CDR1 reads ENHRY; CDR2 reads SYGVKD. After removal of 2 bases from V and 0 bases from J, the junction contained 3 bases not matched to a gene. The CDR3 is made up of 17 amino acids. CDR3 sequence reads: CAISEAGGNSGANVLTF. The CDR3 DNA reads as TGTGCCATCAGTGAGGCGGGGGGCAACTCTGGGGCCAACGTCCTGACTTTC.